This T cell receptor (beta chain) was sequenced in a study of shared clonotypes between healthy human individuals. This clone occurred once. Its antigen remains unknown. Study-wide findings and caveats: Generally, naive subsets (rather than memory subsets) showed larger estimated richness. Sample collection involved blood only; tissue repertoires are likely different.

The germline V and J ends were trimmed by 8 bases and 0 bases, with 11 bases remaining between them. Germline V CDR1 and CDR2: SGHTA, FQGNSA. The CDR3 sequence is 13 residues long. Sorted-subset replicate PCR reactions were performed with approximately 200 ng DNA, corresponding to about 32,000 T cell genomes. The protocol was immunoSEQ multiplex PCR, while the TCRdb copy is restricted to in-frame clones and leaves out a portion. The sample holds under 2.5 million clones; roughly 92% are singletons and the top ten take 0.37%. The sequenced sample was naive CD4+ T cells from PBMCs. Subset denoted: CD45RA+ positively selected. The receptor's source is a man between 18 and 29 years old in good health. Some clones in this sample may be carry-over from other donors' samples. The chain carries TRBV7-2 and TRBJ2-7; possibly TRBD2 for D (6 bases). CDR3 sequence (DNA): TGTGCCAGCCGGCGGGGAAACTCCTACGAGCAGTACTTC. Protein product: CASRRGNSYEQYF.